Listed below are T cell receptor beta chains from one sample, sequenced in a study of cytomegalovirus exposure and HLA in healthy donors. Only in-frame clones appear in the TCRdb table, and some are missing; sequencing was by immunoSEQ multiplex PCR. The data contain some 180,000 clones, 77% of them singletons. The sequencing sample was made of PBMCs. The receptors were sampled from a man younger than 30 in good health and CMV-seronegative. CDR3s include the opening cysteine and the closing phenylalanine or tryptophan. The D gene is left open where the match is weak. Clone size is not always given. Where it is, it says once, few, many or a class for expanded clones.

NA	TRBV7-2	TRBJ1-2	TRBD1	TGTGCCAGCAGCTTAGCCTCACAGGGGGCCTATGGCTACACCTTC	CASSLASQGAYGYTF
NA	TRBV2	TRBJ2-7	NA	TGTGCCAGCACCTATGAGTCCTACGAGCAGTACTTC	CASTYESYEQYF
NA	TRBV4-3	TRBJ1-1	NA	TGCGCCAGCAGCCAGTCGGGAACCACTGAAGCTTTCTTT	CASSQSGTTEAFF
NA	TRBV28	TRBJ1-2	TRBD1	TGTGCCAGCAGTTCCCCGACAGGGTTTTGCGGCTACACCTTC	CASSSPTGFCGYTF
NA	TRBV6-6	TRBJ1-1	TRBD1	TGTGCCAGCAGTTATCAGAGGGGGCTGGACACTGAAGCTTTCTTT	CASSYQRGLDTEAFF
few	TRBV6-5	TRBJ2-1	TRBD2	TGTGCCAGCAGGCCTCCTAGCGGGAGGACGACTGAGCAGTTCTTC	CASRPPSGRTTEQFF
NA	TRBV7-6	TRBJ2-7	TRBD2	TGTGCCAGCAGGCCAGAGGCGGGAGCCTACGAGCAGTACTTC	CASRPEAGAYEQYF
NA	TRBV11-2	TRBJ2-7	TRBD1	TGTGCCAGCAGCTCGGGGGACAGGGGAATTTACGAGCAGTACTTC	CASSSGDRGIYEQYF
NA	TRBV5-3	TRBJ2-1	NA	TGTGCCTCGGGATCGCCGGGGGACAATGAGCAGTTCTTC	CASGSPGDNEQFF
NA	TRBV18	TRBJ2-2	TRBD2	TGTGCCAGCTCACCCCAAAGCGGGAGCGGGAACACCGGGGAGCTGTTTTTT	CASSPQSGSGNTGELFF
NA	TRBV7-8	TRBJ2-1	TRBD2	TGTGCCAGCAGCTTCCGGGACTATCCTTACAATGAGCAGTTCTTC	CASSFRDYPYNEQFF
NA	TRBV2	TRBJ1-2	NA	TGTGCCAGCAGTGAAGGGGGAGGCTATGGCTACACCTTC	CASSEGGGYGYTF
NA	TRBV18	TRBJ2-5	NA	TGTGCCAGCTCACCATCTGGGGCAGAGACCCAGTACTTC	CASSPSGAETQYF
NA	TRBV15	TRBJ1-3	NA	TGTGCCACCAGCAGAGGAGGGCCTGGAAACACCATATATTTT	CATSRGGPGNTIYF
NA	TRBV7-8	TRBJ2-3	NA	TGTGCCAGCAGCTTCAACAGGGGGGGGCCAGATACGCAGTATTTT	CASSFNRGGPDTQYF
few	TRBV4-3	TRBJ1-2	TRBD1	TGCGCCAGCAGCCAAGTGATGAGACAGGGGTATGGCTACACCTTC	CASSQVMRQGYGYTF
NA	TRBV7-2	TRBJ2-7	TRBD2	TGTGCCAGCAGCCCGAGGGGGCTAGCGGGGAGCGAGCAGTACTTC	CASSPRGLAGSEQYF
NA	TRBV2	TRBJ1-2	NA	TGTGCCAGCAGTGATGAGGGTTTCGGCTACACCTTC	CASSDEGFGYTF
few	TRBV5-1	TRBJ2-3	TRBD1	TGCGCCAGCAGCTTGGACGCCAGGGGGCGCGATACGCAGTATTTT	CASSLDARGRDTQYF
NA	TRBV7-3	TRBJ1-3	NA	TGTGCCAGCAGTCGTTACACGGGGGGACCTGGAAACACCATATATTTT	CASSRYTGGPGNTIYF
NA	TRBV4-3	TRBJ2-7	TRBD2	TGCGCCAGCAGCCAAGGAGTGACTAGCGGGAGCTCCTACGAGCAGTACTTC	CASSQGVTSGSSYEQYF
few	TRBV7-9	TRBJ2-7	TRBD1	TGTGCCAGCAGCTGGGGGACAGGGTACCCCGACGAGCAGTACTTC	CASSWGTGYPDEQYF
few	TRBV6-1	TRBJ2-1	TRBD2	TGTGCCAGCAGTGATCCCCCTAGCGGGATAGAATGGGAGCAGTTCTTC	CASSDPPSGIEWEQFF
NA	TRBV2	TRBJ2-7	NA	TGTGCCAGCAGAATACTCCTCTACGAGCAGTACTTC	CASRILLYEQYF
NA	TRBV6-1	TRBJ1-1	NA	TGTGCCAGCAGTGAAGTGGGGAGGGTCGCTGAAGCTTTCTTT	CASSEVGRVAEAFF
NA	TRBV27	TRBJ2-7	TRBD2	TGTGCCAGCAGTCCGGGGGTAGCGGGAACCTACGAGCAGTACTTC	CASSPGVAGTYEQYF
NA	TRBV14	TRBJ2-1	NA	TGTGCCAGCAGCCTCGGGACTGGGTCCTACAATGAGCAGTTCTTC	CASSLGTGSYNEQFF
NA	TRBV19	TRBJ2-7	TRBD1	TGTGCCAGTAGTACCTCCTCGTGGACAGGGCCCTACGAGCAGTACTTC	CASSTSSWTGPYEQYF
few	TRBV4-1	TRBJ1-1	TRBD1	TGCGCCAGCAGCCAAACAGGGGCTGAAGCTTTCTTT	CASSQTGAEAFF
NA	TRBV9	TRBJ1-1	NA	TGTGCCAGCAGCGAGGGGGGGTCCCTCATGAACACTGAAGCTTTCTTT	CASSEGGSLMNTEAFF
NA	TRBV5-6	TRBJ2-7	TRBD1	TGTGCCAGCAGCTTGTTGACAGGGGCTCTATTCCACGAGCAGTACTTC	CASSLLTGALFHEQYF
NA	TRBV5-4	TRBJ2-2	NA	TGTGCCAGCAGCTTGTCTTGGCAGCGATCGAACACCGGGGAGCTGTTTTTT	CASSLSWQRSNTGELFF
NA	TRBV30	TRBJ2-7	TRBD2	TGTGCCTGGAGCGGGCTAGCGGGAGATGAGCAGTACTTC	CAWSGLAGDEQYF
once	TRBV5-4	TRBJ1-1	TRBD1	TGTGCCAGCAGCCCAAACACCGGGACAGGGACGAGCACTGAAGCTTTCTTT	CASSPNTGTGTSTEAFF
NA	TRBV2	TRBJ1-2	TRBD1	TGTGCCAGCAGGGCCGGGACAGGGGGCAGCTATGGCTGCACCTTC	CASRAGTGGSYGCTF
NA	TRBV5-5	TRBJ2-3	NA	TGTGCCAGCAGCCGAGAGCTAGCGCTTCGGGGAGATACGCAGTATTTT	CASSRELALRGDTQYF
NA	TRBV4-2	TRBJ2-1	NA	TGTGCCAGCAGCCAAGAAGTGTCGGAGCATGAGCAGTTCTTC	CASSQEVSEHEQFF
NA	TRBV7-9	TRBJ2-5	TRBD2	TGTGCCAGCAGCTTTTCTCTAGCGGGAGTAGGCCAAGAGACCCAGTACTTC	CASSFSLAGVGQETQYF
NA	TRBV6-1	TRBJ2-5	TRBD2	TGTGCCATCGAAGTAGCGGGAGCGGGGGACGAGACCCAGTACTTC	CAIEVAGAGDETQYF
NA	TRBV18	TRBJ2-1	TRBD2	TGTGCCAGCTCACCTCTGGGACTAGCGGGAAGCTCCTACAATGAGCAGTTCTTC	CASSPLGLAGSSYNEQFF
NA	TRBV30	TRBJ2-3	TRBD2	TGTGCCTGGAGTGTACTTGACGGGAATGGACTAGCGGGAGAGGTTACGCAGTATTTT	CAWSVLDGNGLAGEVTQYF